Below, 23 T cell receptor beta chains from the same sample are listed, as sequenced in a study of T-cell reconstitution after alpha-beta-depleted transplantation in children. TCRbeta library construction was performed incorporating unique molecular identifiers. TCRdb recomputed calls from the PCR reads with MiXCR, one row per CDR3 protein. The table includes around 71,000 distinct CDR3 sequences, about 7% detected once. Sequencing was performed on PBMCs from the stem cell graft donor, taken from the stem cell graft. Receptors originate from a human donor who donated a stem cell graft to a child with acute lymphoblastic leukemia.

This rearrangement joins TRBV6-4 to TRBJ2-7; tentatively, D is TRBD1 (6 bases). The germline V and J ends were trimmed by 4 bases and 7 bases, with 17 bases remaining between them. This CDR3 spans 14 amino acids. Germline assignment: CDR1 MRHNA and CDR2 SNTAGT. The chain's CDR3 is CASSGSGAAREQYF. The CDR3 bases are TGTGCCAGCAGTGGCTCAGGGGCGGCGAGAGAGCAGTACTTC.

The chain joins TRBV9 to TRBJ1-4; the match to TRBD1 covers 7 bases. CDR1 and CDR2 from the germline V gene are SGDLS and YYNGEE. Trimming took 3 bases from V and 2 from J; bases not matched to a gene: 7. The CDR3 length is 16 residues. The DNA of the CDR3 is TGTGCCAGCAGCGGGCGGGAGGGACAGACTAATGAAAAACTGTTTTTT. Its protein is CASSGREGQTNEKLFF.

This clonotype came up a few times. This sequence joins TRBV6-2 or TRBV6-3 and TRBJ2-7, with TRBD1 as a possible D gene (6 bases). Germline CDR1 is MNHEY and CDR2 is SVGEGT. The CDR3 length is 11 residues. Trimming stripped 10 bases from V and 2 bases from J, with 9 bases between. In DNA form, the CDR3 reads TGTGCCACACAGGGTCCCTACGAGCAGTACTTC. This codes for CATQGPYEQYF.

This clonotype occurred many times. This chain joins TRBV12-3 or TRBV12-4 and TRBJ1-1, with TRBD1 identical over 9 bases. The V and J ends lost 5 bases and 8 bases, in that order; junction bases with no gene match: 12. This CDR3 has 15 amino acids. The CDR3 spells CASSLQGALVIEAFF. CDR3 DNA sequence: TGTGCCAGCAGTCTACAGGGGGCCCTGGTCATAGAAGCTTTCTTT.

This clonotype came up many times. The chain uses TRBV7-2 and TRBJ1-6; 7 bases are a match to TRBD1. Germline assignment: CDR1 SGHTA and CDR2 FQGNSA. Trimming removed 4 bases from V and 9 bases from J; junction bases left unmatched: 9. The CDR3 runs to 15 residues. Here the CDR3 DNA reads TGTGCCAGCAGCTCCCGAGAGGGGGCCGGTTCACCCCTCCACTTT. Amino acid sequence: CASSSREGAGSPLHF.

The table lists this clonotype with a count of one. J is TRBJ2-7 and V is TRBV6-1; TRBD1 aligns across 11 bases. The V and J ends lost 8 bases and 4 bases, in that order; junction bases with no gene match: 4. Germline loops: CDR1 MNHNS, CDR2 SASEGT. The CDR3 has 13 amino acids. This chain's CDR3 is CASRDRGFYEQYF. The CDR3 coding sequence is TGTGCCAGCCGGGACAGGGGGTTTTACGAGCAGTACTTC.

A note on this clonotype: Possible read error: a much larger clone is one base away. The chain is built from TRBV3-1 and TRBJ1-2; 7 bases match TRBD1. CDR1 and CDR2 from the germline V gene are LGHDT and YNNKEL (reference sequence). This CDR3 region has 17 residues. The CDR3 reads CACSQRDRSVGTDGYTF. The CDR3 DNA follows: TGTGCCTGCAGCCAACGGGACAGAAGCGTGGGGACCGATGGCTACACCTTC.

This clonotype occurred many times. This chain uses TRBV29-1 with TRBJ1-3; D remains unclear. V was cut by 7 bases and J by 0 bases, with 10 bases left in between. The CDR3 runs 13 residues. In germline, CDR1 is SQVTM, CDR2 ANQGSEA. The CDR3 bases are TGCAGCGCACACCGGGGCTCTGGAAACACCATATATTTT. Its translation is CSAHRGSGNTIYF.

The chain uses TRBV4-2 and TRBJ1-2; D possibly corresponds to TRBD1 (5 bases). Germline loops: CDR1 LGHNA, CDR2 YNFKEQ. The V gene lost 3 bases and the J gene lost 6 bases, with 8 bases spanning the gap. The length of the CDR3 is 12 residues. The DNA of the CDR3 is TGTGCCAGCAGCCAGGGAGGGGATGGCTACACCTTC. Translating gives CASSQGGDGYTF.

This clonotype was seen a few times. The J gene is TRBJ2-7, the V gene TRBV6-2 or TRBV6-3, with no clear D. Per the germline V gene, CDR1 is MNHEY and CDR2 is SVGEGT. The CDR3 totals 12 residues. Trimming cost V 5 bases and J 3 bases, with 8 bases left between them. In DNA form, the CDR3 reads TGTGCCAGCAGTCTCACCTTCTACGAGCAGTACTTC. Translation gives CASSLTFYEQYF.

At least ten counts were recorded for this clonotype. CDR3 DNA sequence: TGCAGTGCCGCCTATTTGCGGGGTAACAATGAGCAGTTCTTC. Its protein product is CSAAYLRGNNEQFF. The V gene is TRBV20-1, the J gene TRBJ2-1; tentatively, D is TRBD2 (6 bases). Germline V lookup: CDR1 DFQATT, CDR2 SNEGSKA (reference sequence). Trimming pared 6 bases from V and 5 bases from J, leaving 17 bases between. The CDR3 consists of 14 residues.

This clonotype was detected ten times or more. The J gene is TRBJ2-5, the V gene TRBV5-1; no firm D call. CDR3 size: 12 residues. Looked up from germline, CDR1 is SGHRS and CDR2 is YFSETQ. The germline V and J ends were trimmed by 4 bases and 5 bases, with 9 bases remaining between them. For the CDR3, the DNA is TGCGCCAGCAGCCCAGAGACGGAGACCCAGTACTTC. Encoded protein: CASSPETETQYF.

This clonotype was seen repeatedly, ten times or more. DNA of the CDR3: TGCGCCAGCAGCCGGACACTGAGCTCTGGGGCCAACGTCCTGACTTTC. Encoded protein: CASSRTLSSGANVLTF. V and J are TRBV5-1 and TRBJ2-6, with TRBD1 as a possible D gene (5 bases). The length of the CDR3 is 16 residues. V dropped 4 bases and J dropped 0 bases, with 11 bases sitting between them. CDR1 is SGHRS, CDR2 YFSETQ, per germline.

This clonotype was observed many times. The J gene is TRBJ2-5, the V gene TRBV6-1; TRBD1 matches at 10 bases. V was clipped by 3 bases and J by 4 bases; unmatched bases: 8. Germline V gene lookup returns CDR1 MNHNS and CDR2 SASEGT. This CDR3 has 16 amino acids. CDR3 protein: CASSELGGTGVETQYF. The CDR3 coding sequence is TGTGCCAGCAGTGAGCTGGGCGGGACAGGGGTAGAGACCCAGTACTTC.

J is TRBJ2-3 and V is TRBV6-2 or TRBV6-3; TRBD2 agrees at 15 bases. V trimming: 2 bases; J trimming: 4 bases; junction bases outside the gene matches: 7. Germline assignment: CDR1 MNHEY and CDR2 SVGEGT. This CDR3 spans 18 amino acids. This CDR3 reads CASSYRTSGGAAADTQYF. Here the CDR3 DNA reads TGTGCCAGCAGTTACCGGACTAGCGGGGGGGCCGCGGCAGATACGCAGTATTTT.

This clonotype was recorded at least ten times. The DNA of the CDR3 is TGTGCCAGCAGCATCCAAGATACGCAGTATTTT. Translating gives CASSIQDTQYF. The chain links TRBV14 to TRBJ2-3; D not certain. Between the trimmed V and J ends, which lost 5 bases and 5 bases, there was a span of 5 bases. The CDR3 contains 11 residues. CDR1 SGHDN and CDR2 FVKESK come from the germline V gene.

This clonotype occurred a few times. The rearrangement joins TRBV12-5 to TRBJ1-1; no reliable D call. CDR1 is LGHNT and CDR2 is FRNRAP in the germline V gene. V lost 2 bases and J 0 bases, leaving 7 bases between the germline ends. This CDR3 is 14 amino acids long. CDR3 coding DNA: TGTGCTAGTGGTTTGAGGGCCGTGAACACTGAAGCTTTCTTT. Protein: CASGLRAVNTEAFF.

The table lists this clonotype with many counts. The chain has TRBV6-6 and TRBJ2-3; a weak D match, TRBD1 (5 bases). V lost 5 bases and J lost 5, with 23 bases in between. CDR3 length: 17 amino acids. Germline lookup yields CDR1 MNHNY and CDR2 SVGAGI (reference sequence). CDR3 protein: CASSPNTVGATGDTQYF. DNA of the CDR3: TGTGCCAGCAGTCCTAATACGGTTGGGGCAACCGGAGATACGCAGTATTTT.

The rearrangement uses TRBV11-2 and TRBJ1-1; 8 bases are shared with TRBD1. Trimming at V came to 2 bases and at J to 0 bases, leaving 5 bases not matched to a gene. Germline assignment: CDR1 SGHAT and CDR2 FQNNGV. The length of the CDR3 is 16 residues. CDR3 in amino acids: CASSLRSGGLNTEAFF. The CDR3 nucleotides read TGTGCCAGCAGCTTAAGGTCAGGGGGCCTGAACACTGAAGCTTTCTTT.

The sample holds many counts of this clonotype. This sequence joins TRBV4-3 and TRBJ2-1; D might be TRBD2 (6 bases). Per germline, CDR1 LGHNA and CDR2 YSLEER. V was pared by 1 base and J by 8 bases, with 15 bases between. The CDR3 has 15 amino acids. The CDR3 protein is CASSQGQGGMDEQFF. The CDR3 DNA follows: TGCGCCAGCAGCCAAGGTCAGGGAGGTATGGATGAGCAGTTCTTC.

This clonotype was seen a handful of times. This chain joins TRBV15 and TRBJ2-3; the D gene could be TRBD1 or TRBD2 (6 bases each). With 4 bases removed from V and 3 bases from J, the gap between germline ends came to 20 bases. Germline V gives CDR1 LNHNV, CDR2 YYDKDF (reference sequence). This CDR3 region has 17 residues. The DNA of the CDR3 is TGTGCCACCAGCACCGGAACCCTGGGGGGCAGGACAGATACGCAGTATTTT. Protein sequence: CATSTGTLGGRTDTQYF.

This clonotype was seen many times. This chain uses TRBV28 with TRBJ1-2; D is possibly TRBD1 (6 bases). Germline assignment: CDR1 MDHEN and CDR2 SYDVKM. This CDR3 region has 16 residues. The V end was cut by 2 bases, the J end by 3 bases, with 16 bases between. CDR3 protein: CASSLPPQGSDYGYTF. CDR3 sequence (DNA): TGTGCCAGCAGTTTACCCCCGCAGGGGAGCGACTATGGCTACACCTTC.

This clonotype was recorded at least ten times. The chain carries TRBV28 and TRBJ1-1; D may be TRBD1 (5 bases). With 5 bases removed from V and 6 bases from J, the gap between germline ends came to 19 bases. The germline V gene encodes CDR1 MDHEN and CDR2 SYDVKM. The CDR3 has 15 amino acids. The CDR3 coding sequence is TGTGCCAGCAGTCCTTCCTTCCTGGGGGAAGCTGAAGCTTTCTTT. It yields the protein CASSPSFLGEAEAFF.